This entry lists 10 T cell receptor beta chains sequenced from one sample in a study of T cells after yellow fever vaccination. Via MiXCR, TCRdb re-called the 5' RACE reads, giving one row per CDR3 protein. Among under 200,000 distinct CDR3 sequences, more than 9.5% were seen once, and the ten largest hold 36%. The material was CD8+ T cells sorted from PBMCs, obtained 15 days after the yellow fever booster vaccination. The receptors were sampled from a man between 18 and 35 years old who received the YFV17D yellow fever vaccine.

The CDR3 sequence: CASRTERGSSSTQYF. The CDR3 nucleotides are TGTGCCAGCAGAACGGAGCGGGGCTCGTCGTCGACCCAGTACTTC. The chain links TRBV5-5 to TRBJ2-5; 7 nucleotides line up with TRBD2. Per the germline V gene, CDR1 is SGHKS and CDR2 is YYEKEE (reference sequence). The CDR3 is 15 residues long. Trimming removed 5 bases from V and 7 bases from J; junction bases left unmatched: 14. Full variable domain (remainder filled in from reference TRBV5-5 and TRBJ2-5): DAGVTQSPTHLIKTRGQQVTLRCSPISGHKSVSWYQQVLGQGPQFIFQYYEKEERGRGNFPDRFSARQFPNYSSELNVNALLLGDSALYLCASRTERGSSSTQYFGPGTRLLVL.

The chain has TRBV6-5 and TRBJ1-1; D is possibly TRBD1 (5 bases). Germline CDR1 and CDR2: MNHEY and SVGAGI. The V and J ends lost 6 bases and 2 bases respectively, with 10 bases between them. The length of the CDR3 is 13 residues. The CDR3 DNA is TGTGCCAGCAGCTTCAGGGCTAACACTGAAGCTTTCTTT. It encodes CASSFRANTEAFF.

The chain recombines TRBV7-2 with TRBJ2-7, with TRBD2 matching 9 bases. The V and J ends lost 0 bases and 1 base, in that order; junction bases with no gene match: 7. The CDR3 runs 17 residues. CDR1 and CDR2 from the germline V gene are SGHTA and FQGNSA. CDR3 sequence reads: CASSLAIRLAGSYEQYF. The CDR3 DNA follows: TGTGCCAGCAGCTTAGCGATCCGTCTAGCGGGGTCCTACGAGCAGTACTTC.

The rearrangement joins TRBV6-5 to TRBJ2-3; 8 bases align to TRBD1. The CDR3 is 12 amino acids. V lost 10 bases to trimming and J lost 4 bases; unmatched junction nucleotides: 4. The germline V gene encodes CDR1 MNHEY and CDR2 SVGAGI. Here the CDR3 DNA reads TGTGCCATCGGACAGGGATCAGATACGCAGTATTTT. As protein: CAIGQGSDTQYF.

The gene calls are TRBV11-2 and TRBJ2-7; D perhaps matches TRBD2 (6 bases). Trimming took off 5 bases at V and 5 bases at J, with 25 bases between the two ends. Germline V gene lookup returns CDR1 SGHAT and CDR2 FQNNGV. The CDR3 is 17 amino acids. CDR3 sequence (DNA): TGTGCCAGCAGCCCCCGGGGGATACACGGGAGAGGCAACGAGCAGTACTTC. Amino acid sequence: CASSPRGIHGRGNEQYF.

This clonotype has ten or more counts. This rearrangement joins TRBV29-1 to TRBJ2-1; 10 bases map to TRBD2. Germline V lookup: CDR1 SQVTM, CDR2 ANQGSEA. V was clipped by 4 bases and J by 7 bases; unmatched bases: 7. The CDR3 spans 14 residues. The CDR3 DNA reads as TGCAGCGTTGTTGTAGCGGGGGGTTTTAATGAGCAGTTCTTC. Protein: CSVVVAGGFNEQFF.

The chain is built from TRBV4-3 and TRBJ1-1; a weak D match, TRBD1 (6 bases). The ends were cut back, 0 bases at V and 0 bases at J, with 8 bases in the middle. Per germline, CDR1 LGHNA and CDR2 YSLEER. This CDR3 comprises 15 residues. The CDR3, as DNA: TGCGCCAGCAGCCAAGAGCAGGGGATGAACACTGAAGCTTTCTTT. This gives the protein CASSQEQGMNTEAFF.

The chain is built from TRBV7-2 and TRBJ2-3, with 9 positions matching TRBD2. The CDR3 is 15 residues long. The germline V gene encodes CDR1 SGHTA and CDR2 FQGNSA. The trim removed 9 bases at V and 0 bases at J, leaving 7 bases unmatched. CDR3 DNA sequence: TGTGCCAGTAGCGGGGGTGCTACTAGCACAGATACGCAGTATTTT. It codes for CASSGGATSTDTQYF.

This sequence joins TRBV6-5 and TRBJ2-3; 7 nucleotides align to TRBD1. Germline CDR1 reads MNHEY; CDR2 reads SVGAGI. V dropped 3 bases and J dropped 0; count of bases not matched to a gene: 12. This CDR3 comprises 18 residues. The CDR3 nucleotides are TGTGCCAGCAGTTATTCGACAGGGCGTCTTTCTAGCACAGATACGCAGTATTTT. This sequence encodes CASSYSTGRLSSTDTQYF.

This clonotype was counted only a few times. The chain recombines TRBV6-5 with TRBJ1-6; D might be TRBD1 (6 bases). The CDR3 is 16 amino acids. CDR1 and CDR2 from the germline V gene are MNHEY and SVGAGI. Trimming took 0 bases from V and 9 from J, leaving 15 bases between them. Written as DNA, the CDR3 is TGTGCCAGCAGTTACTCGGGGGCGACGGGCGCTTCACCCCTCCACTTT. This gives the protein CASSYSGATGASPLHF.